This entry lists 16 T cell receptor beta chains sequenced from one sample in a study of vaccination and CD4 T cells after COVID-19. The Oncomine TCR Beta short-read assay was applied to DNA of cultured CD4+ T cells. MiXCR, applied by TCRdb to the PCR reads, yields one record per CDR3 protein. This table holds 15,000 to 25,000 distinct CDR3 sequences, about two fifths found once. Treatment described: approximately 9-day PBMC culture with coronavirus spike peptide pools or control peptides (ViraFEST assay). Which antigens these TCRs recognize remains unknown. The source material was cultured CD4+ T cells from blood. The receptors originated from a human donor with COVID-19.

The rearrangement uses TRBV30 and TRBJ1-1; 8 bases are shared with TRBD1. Germline V gene lookup returns CDR1 GTSNPN and CDR2 SVGIG (reference sequence). The V segment lost 2 bases and the J segment 0 bases; nucleotides outside the gene matches: 5. The CDR3 is 15 residues long. CDR3 sequence (DNA): TGTGCCTGGAGTTGGACAGGGCGTATGAACACTGAAGCTTTCTTT. Protein: CAWSWTGRMNTEAFF.

The J gene is TRBJ2-5, the V gene TRBV5-1, with TRBD2 matching 12 bases. The length of the CDR3 is 15 residues. Germline V gives CDR1 SGHRS, CDR2 YFSETQ. V trimming: 4 bases; J trimming: 2 bases; junction bases outside the gene matches: 3. CDR3: CASSRGLAGQETQYF. DNA for the CDR3: TGCGCCAGCAGCAGAGGACTAGCGGGACAAGAGACCCAGTACTTC.

The table lists this clonotype with a few counts. The chain combines TRBV7-8 with TRBJ2-1; no clear D gene. This CDR3 contains 14 residues. V was pared by 1 base and J by 4 bases, with 8 bases between. The germline gives CDR1 SGHVS, CDR2 FQNEAQ. CDR3 region: CASSLEEQYNEQFF. In DNA, the CDR3 is TGTGCCAGCAGCTTAGAGGAACAGTACAATGAGCAGTTCTTC.

As to this clonotype: The junction and the germline gene differ at one end; a read error may be behind it. The CDR3 nucleotides read TGCGCCAGCAGCCAAGCTGGGGGCAATCAGCCCCAGCATTTT. It translates to CASSQAGGNQPQHF. The chain is built from TRBV7-2 and TRBJ1-5; no clear D. CDR1 and CDR2 (germline): SGHTA, FQGNSA. The CDR3 consists of 14 residues.

The rearrangement links TRBV2 to TRBJ2-2; D unclear. This CDR3 is 13 amino acids long. The ends were cut back, 6 bases at V and 4 bases at J, with 9 bases in the middle. CDR1 SNHLY and CDR2 FYNNEI come from the germline V gene. In nucleotides, the CDR3 is TGTGCCAGCAGGGACGGTGGCACCGGGGAGCTGTTTTTT. Its translation: CASRDGGTGELFF.

The chain has TRBV14 and TRBJ2-1; TRBD2 matches at 12 bases. The germline V gene has CDR1 SGHDN and CDR2 FVKESK. The junction had 10 bases not matched to a gene; V was cut back by 4 bases and J by 3 bases. The length of the CDR3 is 18 residues. In DNA form, the CDR3 reads TGTGCCAGCAGCCTCCTCCCGAGACTAGCGGGGGACTACAATGAGCAGTTCTTC. Its protein product is CASSLLPRLAGDYNEQFF.

The rearrangement links TRBV28 to TRBJ1-5, with 9 nucleotides matching TRBD1. This CDR3 is 14 amino acids long. Germline V gives CDR1 MDHEN, CDR2 SYDVKM. With 6 bases clipped from V and 7 bases from J, the junction kept 7 bases outside the gene matches. The CDR3 loop is CASRATGGGQPQHF. CDR3 coding DNA: TGTGCCAGCAGAGCGACAGGGGGAGGGCAGCCCCAGCATTTT.

This clonotype qualifies as medium-sized. The CDR3 sequence: CASRRIQDSKAGYTF. The DNA for the CDR3 is TGTGCCAGCCGTCGCATACAGGACTCTAAAGCCGGCTACACCTTC. The genes are TRBV6-1 and TRBJ1-2, with D possibly being TRBD1 (5 bases). The V gene's germline CDR1 is MNHNS and CDR2 SASEGT. The length of the CDR3 is 15 residues. V was clipped by 8 bases and J by 8 bases, with 24 bases between them.

This clonotype has only a few counts. The rearrangement joins TRBV5-6 to TRBJ1-5, with D unresolved. The CDR3 runs to 14 residues. Trimming removed 0 bases from V and 7 bases from J, with 11 bases in between. From germline, CDR1 is SGHDT and CDR2 YYEEEE. The CDR3: CASSLARGSQPQHF. DNA of the CDR3: TGTGCCAGCAGCTTGGCCCGGGGTTCACAGCCCCAGCATTTT.

The chain combines TRBV20-1 with TRBJ1-5, with D possibly TRBD1 on 5 matching bases. The CDR3 sequence is 12 residues long. The germline gives CDR1 DFQATT, CDR2 SNEGSKA (reference sequence). V was pared by 5 bases and J by 7 bases, with 12 bases between. For the CDR3, the DNA is TGCAGTGCTGGATCGGGGGACCAGCCCCAGCATTTT. Protein: CSAGSGDQPQHF.

V usage is TRBV2 and J usage is TRBJ1-2, with D unresolved. The CDR3 covers 14 residues. The germline V and J ends were trimmed by 4 bases and 0 bases, with 9 bases remaining between them. Germline CDR1 SNHLY, CDR2 FYNNEI. The CDR3 DNA is TGTGCCAGCAGTGTAACGGAAGCTAACTATGGCTACACCTTC. It is translated as CASSVTEANYGYTF.

V is TRBV12-3 or TRBV12-4 and J is TRBJ1-5, with D unclear. The CDR3 contains 15 residues. The V end was cut by 1 base, the J end by 2 bases, with 9 bases between. The CDR3 loop is CASSLEGGGNQPQHF. The DNA of the CDR3 is TGTGCCAGCAGTTTAGAGGGAGGCGGCAATCAGCCCCAGCATTTT.

This chain joins TRBV6-1 and TRBJ1-1, with 7 bases aligning to TRBD1. The V and J ends lost 6 bases and 0 bases, in that order; junction bases with no gene match: 10. Germline-derived CDR1 and CDR2 are MNHNS and SASEGT. The CDR3 runs to 16 residues. The CDR3 coding sequence is TGTGCCAGCAGCCAGCGGAGGACAGGTCTGAACACTGAAGCTTTCTTT. Its translation: CASSQRRTGLNTEAFF.

The J gene is TRBJ1-2, the V gene TRBV9, with TRBD1 identical over 7 bases. The CDR3 has 15 residues. The germline V gene encodes CDR1 SGDLS and CDR2 YYNGEE. J was trimmed by 4 bases and V by 2 bases; bases with no gene match: 8. CDR3 bases: TGTGCCAGCAGCGTTCCAGGGGGAGGCCCCTATGGCTACACCTTC. Translated, it gives CASSVPGGGPYGYTF.

The rearrangement joins TRBV27 to TRBJ1-6, with D perhaps matching TRBD1 (5 bases). V lost 4 bases to trimming and J lost 13 bases, with 20 bases between them. This CDR3 is 15 amino acids long. Germline CDR1 MNHEY, CDR2 SMNVEV (reference sequence). The CDR3 DNA reads as TGTGCCAGCAGTTACATCCGGGCCCACGAGGGGCCCCTCCACTTT. Residues: CASSYIRAHEGPLHF.

V and J are TRBV5-4 and TRBJ1-2; maybe TRBD1 (6 bases). This CDR3 region has 14 residues. V dropped 6 bases and J dropped 2 bases, with 14 bases sitting between them. Germline assignment: CDR1 SGHNT and CDR2 YYREEE (reference sequence). CDR3 sequence (DNA): TGTGCCAGCAAAGGGGGAGGCTTGAACTATGGCTACACCTTC. It encodes CASKGGGLNYGYTF. The full variable domain, completed using reference TRBV5-4 and TRBJ1-2, is ETGVTQSPTHLIKTRGQQVTLRCSSQSGHNTVSWYQQALGQGPQFIFQYYREEENGRGNFPPRFSGLQFPNYSSELNVNALELDDSALYLCASKGGGLNYGYTFGSGTRLTVV.